This T cell receptor (beta chain) emerged from a study of cytomegalovirus exposure and HLA in healthy donors. CDR1 GTSNPN and CDR2 SVGIG come from the germline V gene (reference sequence). There are 14 residues in the CDR3. The V segment lost 1 base and the J segment 5 bases; nucleotides outside the gene matches: 5. Researchers ran the PCR with 60 Vbeta and 13 Jbeta primers. Profiled with immunoSEQ multiplex PCR; TCRdb holds only in-frame clones, not every one. The table includes some 120,000 clones, roughly 88% detected once. On this clone itself: Its antigen is unknown.

Study-wide findings and caveats: Rarity characterized most TCR sequences, yet some public TCRs appeared in many donors. An apparent linkage of common viral pathogens to several of the most significant clusters emerged in a later analysis.

Material: PBMCs. The gene calls are TRBV30 and TRBJ1-3; TRBD1 agrees at 7 bases. The sequence came from a woman in her late teens or twenties in good health and CMV-seropositive. The CDR3 is CAWSETGLRNTIYF. The CDR3 DNA reads TGTGCCTGGAGTGAGACAGGGTTGAGAAACACCATATATTTT.